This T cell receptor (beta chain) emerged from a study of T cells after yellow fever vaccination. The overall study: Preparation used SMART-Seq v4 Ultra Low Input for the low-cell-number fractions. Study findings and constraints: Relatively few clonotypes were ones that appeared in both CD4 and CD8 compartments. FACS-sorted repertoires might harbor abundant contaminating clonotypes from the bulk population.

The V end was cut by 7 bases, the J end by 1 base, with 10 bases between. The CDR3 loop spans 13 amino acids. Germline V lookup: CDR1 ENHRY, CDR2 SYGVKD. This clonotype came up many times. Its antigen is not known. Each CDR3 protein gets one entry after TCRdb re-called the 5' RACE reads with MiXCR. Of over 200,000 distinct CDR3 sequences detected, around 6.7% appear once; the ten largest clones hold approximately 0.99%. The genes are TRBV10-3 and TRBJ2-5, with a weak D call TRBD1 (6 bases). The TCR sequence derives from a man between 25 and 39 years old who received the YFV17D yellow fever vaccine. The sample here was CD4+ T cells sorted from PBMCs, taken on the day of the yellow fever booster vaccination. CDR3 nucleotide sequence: TGTGCCATCACGGGCAGGGGCCAAGAGACCCAGTACTTC. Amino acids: CAITGRGQETQYF.